This is a list of T cell receptor beta chains from one sample in a study of shared clonotypes between healthy human individuals. The table came from immunoSEQ multiplex PCR; TCRdb's copy has only in-frame clones and leaves some out. The data contain around 990,000 clones, approximately 77% of them singletons. Sequenced material: memory CD4+ T cells from PBMCs. These receptors originate from a man aged 18 to 30 in good health. Some clones in this sample may be carry-over from other donors' samples. Both conserved end residues are part of each CDR3. A D gene is named only where the DNA matches it firmly. Not all rows give a size; the values are once, few, many and, for expanded clones, a class.

V gene	clone size	D gene	J gene	CDR3 DNA	CDR3 protein
TRBV27	.	.	TRBJ1-5	TGTGCCAGCAGGTCGGGTTCCGGCAATCAGCCCCAGCATTTT	CASRSGSGNQPQHF
TRBV30	.	.	TRBJ2-3	TGTGCCTGGAGACTGACGAGCACAGATACGCAGTATTTT	CAWRLTSTDTQYF
TRBV25-1	.	TRBD2	TRBJ2-7	TGTGCCACCACCCCCACAGCGGGAGTCTACGAGCAGTACTTC	CATTPTAGVYEQYF
TRBV30	few	.	TRBJ1-1	TGTGCCTGGAGTAGACAGATGAACACTGAAGCTTTCTTT	CAWSRQMNTEAFF
TRBV10-3	many	.	TRBJ2-3	TGTGCCATCACCGCGGGCAGGTCCTACACAGATACGCAGTATTTT	CAITAGRSYTDTQYF
TRBV21-1	.	.	TRBJ2-7	TGTGCCAGCAGCAAAGTACCCGCTAATTCCCACGAGCAGTACTTC	CASSKVPANSHEQYF
TRBV9	.	.	TRBJ2-7	TGTGCCAGCAGCGGAAGCTCCTACGAGCAGTACTTC	CASSGSSYEQYF
TRBV4-3	few	.	TRBJ1-5	TGCGCCAGCAGCCAAGGCAGGGAGCAGTCACGGGCCAGGCCCAAGAGACAGCCCCAGCATTTT	CASSQGREQSRARPKRQPQHF
TRBV7-3	many	.	TRBJ2-2	TGTGCCAGCAGCCCCCGGCCCCCGGGAACCGGGGAGCTGTTTTTT	CASSPRPPGTGELFF
TRBV9	.	.	TRBJ2-7	TGTGCCAGCAGCGTAGTGGGGGTAACGGACGAGCAGTACTTC	CASSVVGVTDEQYF
TRBV19	few	TRBD1	TRBJ1-5	TGTGCCAGTAGTAAGGACAGGTTTAATCAGCCCCAGCATTTT	CASSKDRFNQPQHF
TRBV2	.	.	TRBJ1-2	TGTGCCAGCAGTCCCCAAGGGCCAGGCTATGGCTACACCTTC	CASSPQGPGYGYTF
TRBV28	.	.	TRBJ1-2	TGTGCCAGCAGTGCCCCCTTGAGGGGAGGGTATGGCTACACCTTC	CASSAPLRGGYGYTF
TRBV9	.	TRBD1	TRBJ1-1	TGTGCCAGCAGCCCCCAGCCCGGACAGGGCCACACTGAAGCTTTCTTT	CASSPQPGQGHTEAFF
TRBV19	.	.	TRBJ1-1	TGTGCCAGTAGCGGATATGGGAGGGTAGGAAAGGGCACTGAAGCTTTCTTT	CASSGYGRVGKGTEAFF
TRBV5-1	few	.	TRBJ2-7	TGCGCCAGCAGCTTGGAGGAGACTAACGAGCAGTACTTC	CASSLEETNEQYF
TRBV7-2	.	TRBD2	TRBJ2-1	TGTGCCAGCAGCTTAGTCGGGGTTAGCGGGGAGTGGGGTGAGCAGTTCTTC	CASSLVGVSGEWGEQFF
TRBV2	.	.	TRBJ1-2	TGTGCCAGCAGAGGGGACGGCTATGACTATGGCTACACCTTC	CASRGDGYDYGYTF
TRBV6-1	.	TRBD1	TRBJ1-1	TGTGCCAGCGGGGGGAGGGACAGGACGAACACTGAAGCTTTCTTT	CASGGRDRTNTEAFF
TRBV7-3	.	.	TRBJ2-1	TGTGCCAGCAGCGTCACAGGGAGCTCCTACAATGAGCAGTTCTTC	CASSVTGSSYNEQFF
TRBV11-1	.	.	TRBJ2-3	TGTGCCAGCAGCCATTCCGACTCAGATACGCAGTATTTT	CASSHSDSDTQYF
TRBV6-1	.	TRBD1	TRBJ1-4	TGTGCCAGCAGCCGGACAGGGGGGACTGAAAAACTGTTTTTT	CASSRTGGTEKLFF
TRBV28	.	.	TRBJ1-5	TGCGCCAGCAGGCGCAGTGGGGGGAGCAATCAGCCCCAGCATTTT	CASRRSGGSNQPQHF
TRBV7-8	.	TRBD1	TRBJ2-7	TGTGCCAGCAGACAGCCGGGACAGACCTACGAGCAGTACTTC	CASRQPGQTYEQYF
TRBV6-5	.	.	TRBJ1-1	TGTGCCAGCAGTTACGGGTGGCAGGGAGAAGCTTTCTTT	CASSYGWQGEAFF
TRBV6-1	.	.	TRBJ1-5	TGTGCCAGCAGTGTTTTGGGGGGGAATCAGCCCCAGCATTTT	CASSVLGGNQPQHF
TRBV20-1	.	.	TRBJ1-3	TGCAGTGCCCTCCAAGGAAACACCATATATTTT	CSALQGNTIYF
TRBV7-6	few	.	TRBJ2-5	TGTGCCAGCACCGAGCGGGAGACCCAGTACTTC	CASTERETQYF
TRBV18	once	.	TRBJ1-4	TGTGCCAGCTCACCAATACCGGTTAATGAAAAACTGTTTTTT	CASSPIPVNEKLFF
TRBV29-1	.	TRBD1	TRBJ2-5	TGCAGCGTAATCAGGGGGCGGCAAGAGACCCAGTACTTC	CSVIRGRQETQYF
TRBV4-1	once	.	TRBJ1-5	TGCGCCAGCAGCCAAGGGGCGGGGATAGGCAATCAGCCCCAGCATTTT	CASSQGAGIGNQPQHF
TRBV28	.	TRBD2	TRBJ2-1	TGTGCCAGCAGTTTAGCGGGAGGGAATGAGCAGTTCTTC	CASSLAGGNEQFF
TRBV4-3	once	TRBD2	TRBJ2-3	TGCGCCAGCAGCCAGCGGGGGATCCCTAGCACAGATACGCAGTATTTT	CASSQRGIPSTDTQYF